This passage covers 5 T cell receptor beta chains from one sample sequenced in a study of lymphopenia after photon versus proton radiotherapy. Method: immunoSEQ multiplex PCR; TCRdb's copy keeps in-frame clones and lacks some. The sample lists approximately 160,000 clones, about nine tenths occurring once. The material was peripheral blood, obtained from a patient treated with photon-based radiotherapy. These receptors came from a man aged 50 to 59 with gastric cancer.

In its sample, this clone was seen once. The chain carries TRBV19 and TRBJ2-4; D may be TRBD2 (6 bases). CDR1 is LNHDA, CDR2 SQIVND, per germline (reference sequence). The length of the CDR3 is 13 residues. Trimming cost V 2 bases and J 15 bases, with 17 bases left between them. For the CDR3, the DNA is TGTGCCAGTAGTATAACTTCAGAGGGGAGGCGGTACTTC. It yields the protein CASSITSEGRRYF.

The V gene is TRBV18, the J gene TRBJ2-1, with a possible D match to TRBD2 (6 bases). Trimming pared 1 base from V and 0 bases from J, leaving 13 bases between. The CDR3 runs 17 residues. Germline-derived CDR1 and CDR2 are KGHSH and LQKENI. This CDR3 is CASSPLRRGGSYNEQFF. CDR3 bases: TGTGCCAGCTCACCACTAAGACGGGGAGGCTCCTACAATGAGCAGTTCTTC.

The chain has TRBV7-6 and TRBJ1-3; D remains ambiguous. V lost 4 bases and J 4 bases, leaving 8 bases between the germline ends. Germline lookup yields CDR1 SGHVS and CDR2 FNYEAQ. This CDR3 has 13 residues. The CDR3 nucleotides are TGTGCCAGCAGCTCGGGTGCGGGAAACACCATATATTTT. Its protein product is CASSSGAGNTIYF.

This clone was counted ten times or more. This CDR3 is CASWGVNEQFF. The CDR3 DNA is TGTGCCAGTTGGGGAGTAAATGAGCAGTTCTTC. J is TRBJ2-1 and V is TRBV6-1, with TRBD2 as a possible D gene (5 bases). The CDR3 has 11 amino acids. The germline V gene encodes CDR1 MNHNS and CDR2 SASEGT. The V end was cut by 9 bases, the J end by 7 bases, with 10 bases between.

V usage is TRBV19 and J usage is TRBJ1-1; D is unresolved. Trimming cost V 3 bases and J 0 bases, with 14 bases left between them. This CDR3 region has 16 residues. Per germline, CDR1 LNHDA and CDR2 SQIVND (reference sequence). CDR3 region: CASSMSGVAMNTEAFF. CDR3 nucleotide sequence: TGTGCCAGTAGTATGAGCGGGGTCGCGATGAACACTGAAGCTTTCTTT.